These T cell receptor beta chains were read from a single sample in a study of shared clonotypes between healthy human individuals. TCRdb's table, derived via immunoSEQ multiplex PCR, lists solely in-frame clones and lacks some. The sample contains around 2,000,000 clones, just over 90% of which appear only once. Material for sequencing was naive CD8+ T cells from PBMCs. The source of these receptors is a young man in good health. Some clones in this sample may be carry-over from other donors' samples. Each CDR3 is given with its conserved first and last residue. D genes are given only for firm matches.

length | J | V | D | CDR3 | DNA
12 | TRBJ2-7 | TRBV7-9 | - | CASSRGSYEQYF | TGTGCCAGCAGCCGGGGCTCCTACGAGCAGTACTTC
16 | TRBJ2-5 | TRBV9 | - | CASSVWLGGPEETQYF | TGTGCCAGCAGCGTATGGTTGGGGGGACCCGAAGAGACCCAGTACTTC
13 | TRBJ1-2 | TRBV29-1 | TRBD1 | CSVIGQANYGYTF | TGCAGCGTGATCGGACAGGCGAACTATGGCTACACCTTC
15 | TRBJ2-1 | TRBV11-2 | TRBD2 | CASSLGAGEGYEQFF | TGTGCCAGCAGCTTAGGAGCGGGAGAGGGGTATGAGCAGTTCTTC
12 | TRBJ2-7 | TRBV5-4 | - | CASSFAGYEQYF | TGTGCCAGCAGCTTCGCGGGCTACGAGCAGTACTTC
18 | TRBJ2-5 | TRBV28 | TRBD1 | CASSRPTGGRNPWETQYF | TGTGCCAGCAGCCGACCTACAGGGGGCCGTAACCCATGGGAGACCCAGTACTTC
15 | TRBJ1-5 | TRBV28 | - | CASSLEIYSNQPQHF | TGTGCCAGCAGTTTAGAAATCTATAGCAATCAGCCCCAGCATTTT
16 | TRBJ2-1 | TRBV29-1 | - | CSVEDQVVSSYNEQFF | TGCAGCGTTGAAGATCAGGTTGTCAGCTCCTACAATGAGCAGTTCTTC
16 | TRBJ2-1 | TRBV28 | - | CASTRGGLPHYNEQFF | TGTGCCAGCACTAGAGGGGGTCTACCCCATTACAATGAGCAGTTCTTC
14 | TRBJ1-2 | TRBV27 | TRBD1 | CASRPGGQGAGYTF | TGTGCCAGTCGTCCTGGGGGACAGGGAGCAGGCTACACCTTC
14 | TRBJ2-7 | TRBV6-6 | - | CASSYSASIHEQYF | TGTGCCAGCAGTTACTCGGCCAGCATCCACGAGCAGTACTTC
16 | TRBJ1-5 | TRBV27 | - | CASSPLVGFSNQPQHF | TGTGCCAGCAGTCCCCTAGTAGGTTTCAGCAATCAGCCCCAGCATTTT
16 | TRBJ2-7 | TRBV7-2 | - | CASTISHLGLSDEQYF | TGTGCCAGCACAATAAGCCATCTGGGTTTATCGGACGAGCAGTACTTC
15 | TRBJ1-2 | TRBV4-2 | - | CASSLGAVDLNGYTF | TGTGCCAGCAGCCTAGGCGCCGTAGATCTGAATGGCTACACCTTC
15 | TRBJ2-5 | TRBV7-9 | TRBD1 | CASSLRQGAQETQYF | TGTGCCAGCAGCTTACGACAGGGGGCACAAGAGACCCAGTACTTC
14 | TRBJ2-7 | TRBV15 | - | CATSRDLATYEQYF | TGTGCCACCAGTCGGGATCTGGCCACCTACGAGCAGTACTTC
16 | TRBJ2-1 | TRBV7-2 | - | CASSLGDSGFHNEQFF | TGTGCCAGCAGCTTAGGAGACAGTGGCTTCCACAATGAGCAGTTCTTC
12 | TRBJ1-2 | TRBV4-2 | TRBD1 | CAVTGSQGGYTF | TGTGCCGTGACAGGGTCTCAAGGTGGCTACACCTTC
17 | TRBJ2-1 | TRBV7-9 | TRBD2 | CASSSLQRLAGDHEQFF | TGTGCCAGCAGCTCACTACAGAGACTAGCGGGAGACCATGAGCAGTTCTTC
14 | TRBJ2-5 | TRBV9 | - | CASSVEGTQETQYF | TGTGCCAGCAGCGTAGAGGGCACTCAAGAGACCCAGTACTTC
14 | TRBJ2-5 | TRBV7-9 | - | CASSLVGLGETQYF | TGTGCCAGCAGCTTAGTCGGATTAGGGGAGACCCAGTACTTC
16 | TRBJ1-5 | TRBV6-6 | TRBD1 | CASSYAYRGGNQPQHF | TGTGCCAGCAGTTACGCCTACAGGGGTGGCAATCAGCCCCAGCATTTT
13 | TRBJ1-1 | TRBV6-8 | - | CASSYCILGEAFF | TGTGCCAGCAGTTACTGTATTCTTGGTGAAGCTTTCTTT
12 | TRBJ2-3 | TRBV4-1 | - | CASSPAADTQYF | TGCGCCAGCAGCCCGGCCGCAGATACGCAGTATTTT
13 | TRBJ2-7 | TRBV10-2 | TRBD2 | CASSVSGSGEQYF | TGCGCCAGCAGTGTAAGCGGGAGCGGCGAGCAGTACTTC
15 | TRBJ2-1 | TRBV10-3 | - | CAIQAEGNSYNEQFF | TGTGCCATCCAGGCGGAGGGGAACTCCTACAATGAGCAGTTCTTC
14 | TRBJ1-1 | TRBV6-1 | - | CASRREFMNTEAFF | TGTGCCAGCAGGAGGGAGTTTATGAACACTGAAGCTTTCTTT
15 | TRBJ2-5 | TRBV7-9 | - | CASSLFPEGQETQYF | TGTGCCAGCAGCTTATTTCCGGAAGGACAAGAGACCCAGTACTTC
15 | TRBJ1-1 | TRBV6-5 | - | CASRGFRELDTEAFF | TGTGCCAGCCGGGGGTTCCGGGAATTGGACACTGAAGCTTTCTTT